The 27 T cell receptor beta chains below all came from one sample that was sequenced in a study of cytomegalovirus exposure and HLA in healthy donors. Primers for the PCR totalled 60 Vbeta and 13 Jbeta. The data were produced by immunoSEQ multiplex PCR, yet TCRdb's version contains in-frame clones alone and is incomplete. This sample has some 130,000 clones; 55% to 80% occur once, and the top ten carry 2% to 2.5%. The sample comprised PBMCs. These receptor sequences come from a woman aged 40 to 50 in good health and CMV-seronegative.

The chain combines TRBV7-9 with TRBJ1-3, with a weak D call TRBD1 (5 bases). CDR3 length: 15 amino acids. Deletions cut 3 bases from V and 2 bases from J, with 11 bases between. In germline, CDR1 is SEHNR, CDR2 FQNEAQ (reference sequence). The DNA for the CDR3 is TGTGCCAGCAGCTTCCCCTCGGGGGCTGGAAACACCATATATTTT. Its protein product is CASSFPSGAGNTIYF.

This chain joins TRBV7-2 and TRBJ1-1; D is possibly TRBD1 (5 bases). Germline CDR1 reads SGHTA; CDR2 reads FQGNSA. V was trimmed by 1 base and J by 0 bases, leaving 9 bases between them. The CDR3 loop spans 15 amino acids. The DNA of the CDR3 is TGTGCCAGCAGCTTAGAGGCCAGGGTGAACACTGAAGCTTTCTTT. It translates to CASSLEARVNTEAFF.

The chain joins TRBV25-1 to TRBJ2-1; TRBD1 matches 11 bases. From germline, CDR1 is MGHDK and CDR2 SYGVNS. The trim removed 6 bases at V and 8 bases at J, leaving 15 bases unmatched. This CDR3 has 17 amino acids. CDR3 nucleotides: TGTGCCAGCAGCTGGACCCAAGGACAGGGGGCGCGGGATGAGCAGTTCTTC. Its protein is CASSWTQGQGARDEQFF.

This clone was detected only a few times. This chain joins TRBV6-6 and TRBJ1-5; the match to TRBD1 covers 10 bases. The V gene's germline CDR1 is MNHNY and CDR2 SVGAGI (reference sequence). The CDR3 is 16 residues long. V shed 5 bases, J shed 4 bases, and the junction held 8 bases outside the gene matches. CDR3 region: CASSPRGQGNNQPQHF. CDR3 nucleotides: TGTGCCAGCAGTCCCCGGGGACAGGGGAATAATCAGCCCCAGCATTTT.

In this sample, this clone turned up a few times. The J gene is TRBJ2-1, the V gene TRBV5-8; D is unresolved. The CDR3 contains 14 residues. Germline values: CDR1 SGHTS, CDR2 YDEGEE. V dropped 4 bases and J dropped 3 bases, with 11 bases sitting between them. The CDR3 DNA follows: TGTGCCAGCAGCCCCCCTCAGGTCTACAATGAGCAGTTCTTC. The encoded protein is CASSPPQVYNEQFF.

This clone was picked up a small number of times. The rearrangement uses TRBV7-2 and TRBJ2-7; TRBD1 matches at 12 bases. This CDR3 region has 15 residues. Germline lookup yields CDR1 SGHTA and CDR2 FQGNSA. V shed 1 base, J shed 5 bases, and the junction held 3 bases outside the gene matches. The CDR3, as DNA: TGTGCCAGCAGCTTAGGAGGGACAGGGGGCCACGAGCAGTACTTC. The encoded protein is CASSLGGTGGHEQYF.

This clone was seen a single time. J is TRBJ2-5 and V is TRBV5-1; possibly TRBD1 for D (5 bases). Germline V gene lookup returns CDR1 SGHRS and CDR2 YFSETQ. The CDR3 is made up of 16 amino acids. V lost 0 bases and J lost 0, with 12 bases in between. CDR3 in DNA: TGCGCCAGCAGCTTGGAACAGGCCTGGAACCAAGAGACCCAGTACTTC. It encodes CASSLEQAWNQETQYF.

CDR3 sequence (DNA): TGTGCCATCAGGAGGGAGGTGGGCGGGGAGCTGTTTTTT. It codes for CAIRREVGGELFF. The V and J genes are TRBV10-3 and TRBJ2-2; possible D gene TRBD2, 6 bases. The CDR3 extends over 13 amino acids. Trimming took off 6 bases at V and 7 bases at J, with 12 bases between the two ends. In germline, CDR1 is ENHRY, CDR2 SYGVKD.

The rearrangement joins TRBV5-4 to TRBJ1-2; 8 nucleotides match TRBD1. The ends lost 0 bases at V and 1 base at J; junction bases unmatched: 5. Looked up from germline, CDR1 is SGHNT and CDR2 is YYREEE (reference sequence). This CDR3 comprises 16 residues. This chain's CDR3 is CASSLGTGIVNYGYTF. The CDR3 DNA is TGTGCCAGCAGCTTGGGGACAGGGATTGTTAACTATGGCTACACCTTC.

This chain joins TRBV6-5 and TRBJ1-5; D remains ambiguous. Germline V gene data show CDR1 as MNHEY and CDR2 as SVGAGI. The V end was cut by 6 bases, the J end by 5 bases, with 14 bases between. This CDR3 has 14 residues. The CDR3, as DNA: TGTGCCAGCAGAGAGCTAGACGGGGATCAGCCCCAGCATTTT. It codes for CASRELDGDQPQHF.

The CDR3 here is CASSLARVEQFF. The CDR3, as DNA: TGTGCCAGCAGCTTAGCCAGGGTTGAGCAGTTCTTC. The chain has TRBV7-2 and TRBJ2-1; maybe TRBD1 (5 bases). V was pared by 0 bases and J by 9 bases, with 6 bases between. The CDR3 runs 12 residues. CDR1 and CDR2 from the germline V gene are SGHTA and FQGNSA.

The V and J genes are TRBV6-6 and TRBJ1-1, with D possibly being TRBD1 (6 bases). This CDR3 is 15 amino acids long. Trimming cost V 6 bases and J 7 bases, with 21 bases left between them. Germline loops: CDR1 MNHNY, CDR2 SVGAGI (reference sequence). The CDR3 loop is CASSPITWTVVEAFF. The DNA of the CDR3 is TGTGCCAGCAGCCCAATTACCTGGACAGTAGTTGAAGCTTTCTTT.

The gene calls are TRBV11-2 and TRBJ1-1; the D gene is possibly TRBD1 (6 bases). This CDR3 has 14 residues. Germline V gene lookup returns CDR1 SGHAT and CDR2 FQNNGV. Trimming left V 3 bases short and J 0 bases short, with 8 bases between. The CDR3 coding sequence is TGTGCCAGCAGCTTTAACAGGGTGAACACTGAAGCTTTCTTT. Translating gives CASSFNRVNTEAFF.

This clone was observed a handful of times. The chain carries TRBV27 and TRBJ1-5; a possible D gene is TRBD1 (6 bases). V was trimmed by 5 bases and J by 4 bases, leaving 15 bases between them. From germline, CDR1 is MNHEY and CDR2 SMNVEV (reference sequence). The CDR3 loop spans 15 amino acids. In nucleotides, the CDR3 is TGTGCCAGCAGTCCGACCTCAGGGGTTAATCAGCCCCAGCATTTT. It specifies CASSPTSGVNQPQHF.

V gene TRBV28 combines with J gene TRBJ1-1, with 7 bases matching TRBD1. This CDR3 region has 13 residues. Trimming took 5 bases from V and 3 from J; bases not matched to a gene: 3. Germline CDR1 is MDHEN and CDR2 is SYDVKM. This CDR3 reads CASSPGGHTEAFF. CDR3 nucleotides: TGTGCCAGCAGTCCAGGGGGGCACACTGAAGCTTTCTTT. The full variable domain, with the rest looked up from reference TRBV28 and TRBJ1-1, is DVKVTQSSRYLVKRTGEKVFLECVQDMDHENMFWYRQDPGLGLRLIYFSYDVKMKEKGDIPEGYSVSREKKERFSLILESASTNQTSMYLCASSPGGHTEAFFGQGTRLTVV.

The chain employs TRBV27 and TRBJ2-5; tentatively, D is TRBD1 (7 bases). V was trimmed by 2 bases and J by 5 bases, leaving 18 bases between them. The CDR3 extends over 16 amino acids. Germline values: CDR1 MNHEY, CDR2 SMNVEV (reference sequence). The CDR3 DNA follows: TGTGCCAGCAGTTTACGGGGGACAGATCCTGGGGAGACCCAGTACTTC. Translation gives CASSLRGTDPGETQYF.

The chain employs TRBV4-1 and TRBJ1-2, with 7 bases aligning to TRBD1. V shed 4 bases, J shed 4 bases, and the junction held 6 bases outside the gene matches. The CDR3 runs 14 residues. The germline gives CDR1 MGHRA, CDR2 YSYEKL. Here the CDR3 reads CASSPGQVTYGYTF. The CDR3 DNA is TGCGCCAGCAGCCCAGGACAGGTTACCTATGGCTACACCTTC.

There are a few counts of this clone. The V gene is TRBV4-3, the J gene TRBJ1-4; D is perhaps TRBD1 (5 bases). The V gene lost 4 bases and the J gene lost 4 bases, with 13 bases spanning the gap. Germline V gene data show CDR1 as LGHNA and CDR2 as YSLEER. This CDR3 is built from 15 residues. CDR3 sequence (DNA): TGCGCCAGCAGCCGCCTCCTAGGGGATAATGAAAAACTGTTTTTT. Its translation is CASSRLLGDNEKLFF.

This chain links TRBV7-6 with TRBJ2-1; perhaps TRBD2 as D (6 bases). Germline V gives CDR1 SGHVS, CDR2 FNYEAQ. The V end was cut by 5 bases, the J end by 2 bases, with 13 bases between. The CDR3 totals 15 residues. The CDR3 is CASSPVGGAYNEQFF. For the CDR3, the DNA is TGTGCCAGCAGCCCTGTAGGCGGGGCCTACAATGAGCAGTTCTTC.

This chain links TRBV4-3 with TRBJ1-2; D is uncertain. Germline loops: CDR1 LGHNA, CDR2 YSLEER. The V gene lost 0 bases and the J gene lost 4 bases, with 12 bases spanning the gap. The CDR3 contains 15 residues. CDR3 coding DNA: TGCGCCAGCAGCCAAGAGGAGGAGCGGCTCTATGGCTACACCTTC. Its translation is CASSQEEERLYGYTF.

The sample holds one count of this clone. This sequence joins TRBV4-1 and TRBJ2-1; 7 bases map to TRBD2. The V and J ends lost 4 bases and 16 bases, in that order; junction bases with no gene match: 22. This CDR3 is 16 amino acids long. Per the germline V gene, CDR1 is MGHRA and CDR2 is YSYEKL. CDR3 residues: CASSRVGAGLTMSIFF. The CDR3 coding sequence is TGCGCCAGCAGCCGGGTAGGAGCGGGGCTTACAATGAGCATCTTCTTC.

The rearrangement links TRBV18 to TRBJ1-2; 10 bases are a match to TRBD1. Germline V gene sequence: CDR1 KGHSH, CDR2 LQKENI. V trimming: 3 bases; J trimming: 5 bases; junction bases outside the gene matches: 9. The CDR3 contains 16 residues. As DNA, the CDR3 is TGTGCCAGCTCACCGTTGGAGAGACAGGGGGCATATGGCTACACCTTC. It specifies CASSPLERQGAYGYTF.

The CDR3: CASRTRRSNSPLHF. The CDR3 region has the DNA TGTGCCAGCAGGACTAGACGATCTAATTCACCCCTCCACTTT. The chain uses TRBV6-5 and TRBJ1-6, with unresolved D. The length of the CDR3 is 14 residues. Germline CDR1 MNHEY, CDR2 SVGAGI. The V end was cut by 6 bases, the J end by 6 bases, with 12 bases between.

This chain joins TRBV6-5 and TRBJ2-1, with 7 positions matching TRBD1. Germline CDR1 is MNHEY and CDR2 is SVGAGI. CDR3 size: 12 residues. The junction had 0 bases not matched to a gene; V was cut back by 2 bases and J by 8 bases. The CDR3 DNA is TGTGCCAGCAGTTACGACAGGGATGAGCAGTTCTTC. This sequence encodes CASSYDRDEQFF.

This clone was observed once. CDR3 in amino acids: CASSAGPREQYF. The CDR3 DNA follows: TGTGCCAGCAGCGCGGGACCGCGCGAGCAGTACTTC. This chain joins TRBV7-8 and TRBJ2-7; tentatively, D is TRBD2 (6 bases). This CDR3 spans 12 amino acids. From germline, CDR1 is SGHVS and CDR2 FQNEAQ. Trimming removed 5 bases at V and 6 bases at J, with 11 bases between.

The rearrangement joins TRBV7-6 to TRBJ1-4; tentative D call: TRBD1 (6 bases). V shed 6 bases and J shed 4 bases, with 12 bases lying between them. This CDR3 is built from 14 residues. Germline assignment: CDR1 SGHVS and CDR2 FNYEAQ. The CDR3 reads CASSSGTNNEKLFF. CDR3 nucleotides: TGTGCCAGCAGTTCAGGGACAAATAATGAAAAACTGTTTTTT.

This chain links TRBV27 with TRBJ1-2; 11 positions match TRBD1. The CDR3 runs to 18 residues. Germline lookup yields CDR1 MNHEY and CDR2 SMNVEV (reference sequence). J was trimmed by 1 base and V by 6 bases; bases with no gene match: 13. The CDR3 is CASSRTFGTGGVNYGYTF. CDR3 nucleotides: TGTGCCAGCAGCCGTACTTTCGGGACAGGGGGTGTTAACTATGGCTACACCTTC.